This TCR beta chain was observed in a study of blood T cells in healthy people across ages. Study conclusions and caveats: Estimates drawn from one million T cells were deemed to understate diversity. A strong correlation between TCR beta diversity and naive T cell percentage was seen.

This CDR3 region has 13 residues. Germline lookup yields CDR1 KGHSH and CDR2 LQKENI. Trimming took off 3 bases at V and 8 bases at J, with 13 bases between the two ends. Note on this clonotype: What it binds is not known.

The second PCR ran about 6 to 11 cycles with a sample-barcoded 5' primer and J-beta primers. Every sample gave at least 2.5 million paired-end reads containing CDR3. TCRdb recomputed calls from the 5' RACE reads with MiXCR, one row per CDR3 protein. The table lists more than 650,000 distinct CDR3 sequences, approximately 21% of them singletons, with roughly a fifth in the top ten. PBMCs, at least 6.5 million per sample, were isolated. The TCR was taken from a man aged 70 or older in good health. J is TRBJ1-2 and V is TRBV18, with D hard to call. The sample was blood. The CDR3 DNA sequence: TGTGCCAGCTCACCGCAGGTCGCGGGGGGCTACACCTTC. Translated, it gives CASSPQVAGGYTF.